This T cell receptor (beta chain) was identified in a study of T cells in women clearing cervical HPV infection. Study-wide background: Control women cleared a single incident HPV16 infection within 12 months.

As for this clone: From the germline J gene comes the end of the CDR3, since the read stops 3 residues before it.

Losses at the gene ends were 5 bases for V and 7 bases for J; bases not matched to a gene: 6. This CDR3 has 15 amino acids. Germline-derived CDR1 and CDR2 are SGHTA and FQGNSA. The assay was immunoSEQ multiplex PCR, and TCRdb's table has in-frame clones only and misses some. The sample totals around 21,000 clones. The specimen sequenced was blood buffy coat. The chain links TRBV7-2 to TRBJ2-1; 12 bases fit TRBD2. The clonotype comes from a woman aged 18 to 69 with a cervical HPV16 infection that either progressed to CIN3+ or cleared (not recorded which). CDR3 in amino acids: CASSPSGRGWNEQFF. The part of the CDR3 DNA that was read is TGTGCCAGCAGCCCTAGCGGGAGGGGGTGGAATGAG.